This is a list of T cell receptor beta chains from one sample in a study of blood T cell repertoires in COVID-19. Generated by immunoSEQ multiplex PCR, the TCRdb table keeps only in-frame clones and is missing some. The sample includes approximately 290,000 clones, around 81% of them seen just once. What was sequenced was peripheral blood. The receptors stem from a person between 65 and 80 years old with COVID-19, enrolled during active disease. CDR3s include the opening cysteine and the closing phenylalanine or tryptophan. D genes are given only for firm matches. The size field is filled for only some rows; it gives once, few, many or a size class.

v_gene: TRBV11-3; len: 15; d_gene: NA; abundance: NA; j_gene: TRBJ1-5; CDR3aa: CASLRPLQDNQPQHF; CDR3nt: TGTGCCAGCCTCCGACCTCTCCAGGATAATCAGCCCCAGCATTTT
v_gene: TRBV7-8; len: 15; d_gene: NA; abundance: NA; j_gene: TRBJ1-1; CDR3aa: CASSLAAVMNTEAFF; CDR3nt: TGTGCCAGCAGCTTAGCGGCGGTTATGAACACTGAAGCTTTCTTT
v_gene: TRBV6-6; len: 15; d_gene: TRBD2; abundance: NA; j_gene: TRBJ2-1; CDR3aa: CASSSPGLADNEQFF; CDR3nt: TGTGCCAGCAGTTCGCCGGGACTAGCGGACAATGAGCAGTTCTTC
v_gene: TRBV29-1; len: 14; d_gene: TRBD2; abundance: NA; j_gene: TRBJ2-5; CDR3aa: CSVGPGGYQETQYF; CDR3nt: TGCAGCGTTGGCCCGGGAGGCTATCAAGAGACCCAGTACTTC
v_gene: TRBV6-2/TRBV6-3; len: 14; d_gene: NA; abundance: NA; j_gene: TRBJ1-6; CDR3aa: CASSYTRGGSPLHF; CDR3nt: TGTGCCAGCAGTTACACCAGGGGTGGGTCACCCCTCCACTTT
v_gene: TRBV3-1/TRBV3-2; len: 19; d_gene: TRBD1; abundance: NA; j_gene: TRBJ2-6; CDR3aa: CASSRNRGLLPSGANVLTF; CDR3nt: TGTGCCAGCAGCCGTAACAGGGGGCTGCTTCCCTCTGGGGCCAACGTCCTGACTTTC
v_gene: TRBV5-8; len: 19; d_gene: TRBD1; abundance: NA; j_gene: TRBJ1-5; CDR3aa: CASSIGTGRGVRSNQPQHF; CDR3nt: TGTGCCAGCAGCATAGGGACAGGGAGGGGGGTAAGGAGCAATCAGCCCCAGCATTTT
v_gene: TRBV5-6; len: 15; d_gene: NA; abundance: NA; j_gene: TRBJ2-1; CDR3aa: CASSYTGTDYNEQFF; CDR3nt: TGTGCCAGCAGCTATACCGGGACTGATTACAATGAGCAGTTCTTC
v_gene: TRBV28; len: 13; d_gene: TRBD1; abundance: NA; j_gene: TRBJ1-2; CDR3aa: CASTQGARSGYTF; CDR3nt: TGTGCCAGTACCCAGGGGGCGAGGTCGGGCTACACCTTC
v_gene: TRBV3-1/TRBV3-2; len: 16; d_gene: TRBD1; abundance: NA; j_gene: TRBJ2-7; CDR3aa: CASSQAGGQGGFEQYF; CDR3nt: TGTGCCAGCAGCCAAGCCGGCGGACAGGGGGGGTTCGAGCAGTACTTC
v_gene: TRBV19; len: 13; d_gene: TRBD1; abundance: NA; j_gene: TRBJ1-2; CDR3aa: CASTKGANYGYTF; CDR3nt: TGTGCCAGTACTAAGGGGGCCAACTATGGCTACACCTTC
v_gene: TRBV7-9; len: 14; d_gene: NA; abundance: once; j_gene: TRBJ1-1; CDR3aa: CASNPGNMNTEAFF; CDR3nt: TGTGCCAGCAACCCAGGAAATATGAACACTGAAGCTTTCTTT
v_gene: TRBV6-5; len: 14; d_gene: NA; abundance: NA; j_gene: TRBJ1-5; CDR3aa: CASSSRGRSQPQHF; CDR3nt: TGTGCCAGCAGTTCACGTGGTAGGAGTCAGCCCCAGCATTTT
v_gene: TRBV3-1/TRBV3-2; len: 11; d_gene: NA; abundance: NA; j_gene: TRBJ2-5; CDR3aa: CASSPPGTQYF; CDR3nt: TGTGCCAGCAGCCCCCCCGGGACCCAGTACTTC
v_gene: TRBV6-5; len: 15; d_gene: TRBD1; abundance: NA; j_gene: TRBJ1-5; CDR3aa: CASGWTGMTNQPQHF; CDR3nt: TGTGCCAGCGGATGGACAGGGATGACCAATCAGCCCCAGCATTTT
v_gene: TRBV4-2; len: 13; d_gene: NA; abundance: NA; j_gene: TRBJ1-2; CDR3aa: CASSQGARDGYTF; CDR3nt: TGTGCCAGCAGCCAGGGCGCCCGAGATGGCTACACCTTC
v_gene: TRBV5-1; len: 16; d_gene: TRBD1; abundance: NA; j_gene: TRBJ1-2; CDR3aa: CASSLVAGQGADGYTF; CDR3nt: TGCGCCAGCAGCTTGGTTGCGGGACAGGGGGCTGATGGCTACACCTTC
v_gene: TRBV11-2; len: 13; d_gene: NA; abundance: NA; j_gene: TRBJ2-7; CDR3aa: CASSLGVGGEQYF; CDR3nt: TGTGCCAGCAGCTTAGGGGTAGGGGGCGAGCAGTACTTC
v_gene: TRBV6-2/TRBV6-3; len: 18; d_gene: TRBD2; abundance: NA; j_gene: TRBJ2-5; CDR3aa: CASSRRGLADIGGETQYF; CDR3nt: TGTGCCAGCAGTCGCCGGGGACTAGCGGATATCGGCGGGGAGACCCAGTACTTC
v_gene: TRBV6-6; len: 17; d_gene: TRBD2; abundance: NA; j_gene: TRBJ2-2; CDR3aa: CASSPDTGGPGTGELFF; CDR3nt: TGTGCCAGCAGTCCGGACACGGGAGGGCCGGGAACCGGGGAGCTGTTTTTT
v_gene: TRBV19; len: 17; d_gene: TRBD1; abundance: NA; j_gene: TRBJ1-1; CDR3aa: CASSIAHRGLENTEAFF; CDR3nt: TGTGCCAGTAGTATAGCGCACAGGGGGCTTGAGAACACTGAAGCTTTCTTT
v_gene: TRBV4-2; len: 14; d_gene: TRBD2; abundance: many; j_gene: TRBJ2-5; CDR3aa: CASSQVSGGETQYF; CDR3nt: TGTGCCAGCAGCCAAGTCAGCGGGGGAGAGACCCAGTACTTC
v_gene: TRBV12-2; len: 15; d_gene: NA; abundance: NA; j_gene: TRBJ1-2; CDR3aa: CASLIRDRGDYGYTF; CDR3nt: TGTGCAAGTCTCATCCGGGACAGGGGTGACTATGGCTACACCTTC
v_gene: TRBV3-1/TRBV3-2; len: 16; d_gene: NA; abundance: NA; j_gene: TRBJ2-3; CDR3aa: CASSQGWTARTDTQYF; CDR3nt: TGTGCCAGCAGCCAAGGGTGGACAGCCCGAACCGATACGCAGTATTTT
v_gene: TRBV29-1; len: 13; d_gene: NA; abundance: NA; j_gene: TRBJ2-2; CDR3aa: CSCTGFDTGELFF; CDR3nt: TGCAGCTGCACAGGTTTTGACACCGGGGAGCTGTTTTTT
v_gene: TRBV7-6; len: 15; d_gene: TRBD1; abundance: NA; j_gene: TRBJ2-2; CDR3aa: CASRSPGQLTGELFF; CDR3nt: TGTGCCAGCAGGTCGCCGGGACAGCTTACCGGGGAGCTGTTTTTT
v_gene: TRBV15; len: 14; d_gene: TRBD2; abundance: NA; j_gene: TRBJ2-1; CDR3aa: CATSSGGDSNEQFF; CDR3nt: TGTGCCACCAGCAGCGGGGGGGACTCCAATGAGCAGTTCTTC
v_gene: TRBV4-2; len: 15; d_gene: NA; abundance: NA; j_gene: TRBJ2-3; CDR3aa: CASSQEQRSTDTQYF; CDR3nt: TGTGCCAGCAGCCAAGAGCAGAGGAGCACAGATACGCAGTATTTT
v_gene: TRBV5-6; len: 15; d_gene: TRBD1; abundance: NA; j_gene: TRBJ1-4; CDR3aa: CASSTKTGGQEKLFF; CDR3nt: TGTGCCAGCAGCACCAAAACAGGGGGGCAGGAAAAACTGTTTTTT
v_gene: TRBV30; len: 15; d_gene: NA; abundance: NA; j_gene: TRBJ1-3; CDR3aa: CAWSVRGSSGNTIYF; CDR3nt: TGTGCCTGGAGTGTACGGGGGTCTTCTGGAAACACCATATATTTT
v_gene: TRBV5-5; len: 15; d_gene: NA; abundance: NA; j_gene: TRBJ1-3; CDR3aa: CASSLGMISGNTIYF; CDR3nt: TGTGCCAGCAGCCTCGGGATGATCTCTGGAAACACCATATATTTT
v_gene: TRBV7-2; len: 16; d_gene: TRBD1; abundance: NA; j_gene: TRBJ2-2; CDR3aa: CASSFAGQGKTGELFF; CDR3nt: TGTGCCAGCAGCTTTGCTGGACAGGGTAAAACCGGGGAGCTGTTTTTT
v_gene: TRBV6-1; len: 16; d_gene: NA; abundance: NA; j_gene: TRBJ2-3; CDR3aa: CASSVLAQANTDTQYF; CDR3nt: TGTGCCAGCAGTGTACTAGCCCAAGCTAACACAGATACGCAGTATTTT
v_gene: TRBV19; len: 16; d_gene: NA; abundance: NA; j_gene: TRBJ1-5; CDR3aa: CASSIFSGGYGQPQHF; CDR3nt: TGTGCCAGTAGTATTTTTAGTGGGGGGTACGGCCAGCCCCAGCATTTT